This T cell receptor (beta chain) was recorded in a study of radiation and T cells in renal cell carcinoma. Study-level information: Nephrectomy followed 15 Gy stereotactic body radiation by 4 weeks.

The protocol was immunoSEQ multiplex PCR, while the TCRdb copy is restricted to in-frame clones and leaves out a portion. The table has tens of thousands of clones, 78% seen once. The CDR3 runs 14 residues. With 10 bases removed from V and 7 bases from J, the gap between germline ends came to 20 bases. The germline V gene encodes CDR1 ENHRY and CDR2 SYGVKD. Time point meaning: baseline pretreatment blood. Treatment meaning: 15 Gy SBRT to primary tumor, nephrectomy 4 weeks later. Serial blood draws occurred at baseline and 2 and 4 weeks post-SBRT. This renal cell carcinoma was of the clear cell type. The receptor was derived from a man aged 55 to 70 with renal cell carcinoma. This specimen consisted of blood, obtained from a patient whose treatment included radiotherapy and nephrectomy. The V and J genes are TRBV10-3 and TRBJ2-1; D might be TRBD1 or TRBD2, each matching 6 bases. CDR3 nucleotides: TGTGCCAGCGTCTGGGGGGCCGGGAGTAATGAGCAGTTCTTC. Its protein is CASVWGAGSNEQFF.